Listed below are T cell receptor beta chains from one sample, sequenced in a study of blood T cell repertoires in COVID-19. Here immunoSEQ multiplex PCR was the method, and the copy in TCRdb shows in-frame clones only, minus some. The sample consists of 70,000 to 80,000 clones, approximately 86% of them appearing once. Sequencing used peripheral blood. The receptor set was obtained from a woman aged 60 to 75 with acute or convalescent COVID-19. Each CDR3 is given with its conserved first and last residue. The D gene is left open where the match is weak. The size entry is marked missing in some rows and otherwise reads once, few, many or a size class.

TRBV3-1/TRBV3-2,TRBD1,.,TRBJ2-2,CASSFGAGGTGELFF,TGTGCCAGCAGCTTCGGAGCAGGGGGCACCGGGGAGCTGTTTTTT
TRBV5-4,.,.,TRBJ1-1,CASSYDGDTEAFF,TGTGCCAGCAGCTACGACGGGGACACTGAAGCTTTCTTT
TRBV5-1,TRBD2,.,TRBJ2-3,CASSSGLAGGLPDTQYF,TGCGCCAGCAGCTCGGGACTAGCGGGGGGGCTACCAGATACGCAGTATTTT
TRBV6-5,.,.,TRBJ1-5,CASSLQGRDQPQHF,TGTGCCAGCAGTTTACAGGGTAGGGATCAGCCCCAGCATTTT
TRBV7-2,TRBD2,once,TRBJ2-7,CASSTATRGGGPDYEQYF,TGTGCCAGCAGCACGGCGACTAGGGGCGGGGGGCCCGACTACGAGCAGTACTTC
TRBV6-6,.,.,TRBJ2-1,CASSPKRNEQFF,TGTGCCAGCAGCCCTAAGCGCAATGAGCAGTTCTTC
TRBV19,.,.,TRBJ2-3,CASSMTVDRSTDTQYF,TGTGCCAGTAGTATGACCGTTGACAGGAGCACAGATACGCAGTATTTT
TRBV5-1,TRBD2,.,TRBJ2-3,CASSSTSGASTDTQYF,TGCGCCAGCAGCTCCACTAGCGGGGCTAGCACAGATACGCAGTATTTT
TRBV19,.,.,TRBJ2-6,CASSRTAGSGANVLTF,TGTGCCAGTAGTAGAACGGCAGGCTCTGGGGCCAACGTCCTGACTTTC
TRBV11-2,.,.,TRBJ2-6,CASSLGTASSGANVLTF,TGTGCCAGCAGCTTAGGGACAGCGAGCTCTGGGGCCAACGTCCTGACTTTC
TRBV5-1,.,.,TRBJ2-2,CASRLPNAGQSTGELFF,TGCGCCAGCAGGTTGCCTAATGCGGGACAGAGCACCGGGGAGCTGTTTTTT
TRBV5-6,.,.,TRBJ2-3,CASSFGGADTQYF,TGTGCCAGCAGCTTTGGCGGGGCAGATACGCAGTATTTT
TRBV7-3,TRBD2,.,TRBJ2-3,CASSFDSGGTDTQYF,TGTGCCAGCAGCTTTGATAGCGGGGGGACAGATACGCAGTATTTT
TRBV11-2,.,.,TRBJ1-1,CASRLKGAEAFF,TGTGCCAGCAGACTCAAAGGGGCTGAAGCTTTCTTT
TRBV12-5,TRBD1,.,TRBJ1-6,CASGLPGQGSPLHF,TGTGCTAGTGGTTTACCGGGACAGGGTTCACCCCTCCACTTT
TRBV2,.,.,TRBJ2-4,CASSDGIMAKNIQYF,TGTGCCAGCAGTGACGGGATAATGGCCAAAAACATTCAGTACTTC
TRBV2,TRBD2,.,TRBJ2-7,CASSDGLAGGLTYEQYF,TGTGCCAGCAGTGATGGACTAGCGGGGGGCCTAACCTACGAGCAGTACTTC
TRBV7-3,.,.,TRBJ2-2,CASSYERNTGELFF,TGTGCCAGCAGCTACGAGAGGAACACCGGGGAGCTGTTTTTT
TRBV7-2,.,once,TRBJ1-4,CASSLGGANEKLFF,TGTGCCAGCAGCTTAGGAGGTGCTAATGAAAAACTGTTTTTT
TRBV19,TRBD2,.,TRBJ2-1,CASSPPGLVQYNEQFF,TGTGCCAGTAGTCCCCCGGGACTAGTTCAATACAATGAGCAGTTCTTC
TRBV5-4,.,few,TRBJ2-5,CASSRDGGAETQYF,TGTGCCAGCAGCCGGGACGGAGGGGCAGAGACCCAGTACTTC
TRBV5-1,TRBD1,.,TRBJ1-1,CASSTQTGTNTEAFF,TGCGCCAGCAGCACGCAGACAGGGACGAACACTGAAGCTTTCTTT
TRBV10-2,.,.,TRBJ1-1,CASSDPGMNTEAFF,TGCGCCAGCAGTGACCCAGGCATGAACACTGAAGCTTTCTTT
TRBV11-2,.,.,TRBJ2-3,CASSRDGSTDTQYF,TGTGCCAGCAGCCGGGATGGGTCCACAGATACGCAGTATTTT
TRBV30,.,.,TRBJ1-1,CAWSEEMNTEAFF,TGTGCCTGGAGCGAGGAGATGAACACTGAAGCTTTCTTT
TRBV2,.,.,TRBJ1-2,CASARNLMIYGYTF,TGTGCCAGTGCGAGAAACTTGATGATCTATGGCTACACCTTC
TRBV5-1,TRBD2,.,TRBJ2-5,CASSPGGSQETQYF,TGCGCCAGCAGCCCGGGGGGATCCCAAGAGACCCAGTACTTC
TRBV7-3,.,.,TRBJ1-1,CASSPPGYTGEAFF,TGTGCCAGCAGCCCCCCCGGATACACGGGTGAAGCTTTCTTT
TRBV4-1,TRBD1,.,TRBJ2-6,CASSLRTGPGANVLTF,TGCGCCAGCAGTCTCAGGACAGGGCCTGGGGCCAACGTCCTGACTTTC
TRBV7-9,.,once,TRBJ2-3,CASGDTGGTDTQYF,TGTGCCAGCGGGGATACCGGGGGCACAGATACGCAGTATTTT
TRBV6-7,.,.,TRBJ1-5,CASPKWQTKQINQPQHF,TGTGCCAGCCCAAAGTGGCAAACCAAACAGATAAATCAGCCCCAGCATTTT
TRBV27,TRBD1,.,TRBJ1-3,CASSISGGYGNTIYF,TGTGCCAGCAGTATCTCAGGGGGCTATGGAAACACCATATATTTT
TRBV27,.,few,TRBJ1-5,CASSFTVSNQPQHF,TGTGCCAGTAGCTTTACGGTTAGCAATCAGCCCCAGCATTTT
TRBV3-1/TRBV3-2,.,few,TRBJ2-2,CASSQTGASNTGELFF,TGTGCCAGCAGCCAAACTGGAGCCTCGAACACCGGGGAGCTGTTTTTT
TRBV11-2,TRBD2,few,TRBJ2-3,CASSLRRGSTDTQYF,TGTGCCAGCAGCCTGCGGCGGGGGAGCACAGATACGCAGTATTTT
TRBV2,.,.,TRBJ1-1,CASSQYMNTEAFF,TGTGCCAGCAGCCAATACATGAACACTGAAGCTTTCTTT
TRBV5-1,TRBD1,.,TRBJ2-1,CASSRGTGVYNEQFF,TGCGCCAGCAGCCGCGGGACAGGGGTCTACAATGAGCAGTTCTTC
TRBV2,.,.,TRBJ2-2,CASTLENSNTGELFF,TGTGCCAGCACCCTAGAGAACTCGAACACCGGGGAGCTGTTTTTT
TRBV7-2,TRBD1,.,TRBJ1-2,CASSLGPQGDSYGYTF,TGTGCCAGCAGCTTAGGGCCCCAGGGGGACTCGTACGGCTACACCTTC
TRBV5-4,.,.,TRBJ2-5,CASSFSRGHETQYF,TGTGCCAGCAGCTTTTCCAGGGGTCACGAGACCCAGTACTTC
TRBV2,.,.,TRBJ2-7,CASSVLNEQYF,TGTGCCAGCAGTGTTCTTAATGAGCAGTACTTC
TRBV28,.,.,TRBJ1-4,CASSLGRRLFF,TGTGCCAGCAGTTTAGGCCGGAGACTGTTTTTT
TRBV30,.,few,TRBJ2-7,CAWSVLPQGYEQYF,TGTGCCTGGAGTGTTCTCCCTCAGGGCTACGAGCAGTACTTC
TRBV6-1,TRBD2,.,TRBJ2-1,CASSDYAGGYNEQFF,TGTGCCAGCAGTGATTATGCGGGGGGTTACAATGAGCAGTTCTTC
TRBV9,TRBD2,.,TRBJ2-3,CASSVASGGTDTQYF,TGTGCCAGCAGCGTTGCTAGCGGGGGCACAGATACGCAGTATTTT
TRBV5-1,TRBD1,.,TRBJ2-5,CASSLEGTGVWETQYF,TGCGCCAGCAGCTTGGAAGGGACAGGGGTGTGGGAGACCCAGTACTTC
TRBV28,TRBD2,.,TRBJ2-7,CASTPSTSGRLEQYF,TGTGCCAGCACCCCCTCGACTAGCGGTCGACTCGAGCAGTACTTC
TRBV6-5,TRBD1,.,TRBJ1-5,CATGQGDQPQHF,TGTGCCACCGGACAGGGCGATCAGCCCCAGCATTTT
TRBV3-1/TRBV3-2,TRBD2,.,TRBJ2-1,CASSPTGGAFGEQFF,TGTGCCAGCAGCCCCACCGGGGGGGCCTTTGGTGAGCAGTTCTTC
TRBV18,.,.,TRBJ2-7,CASSRDSSYEQYF,TGTGCCAGCTCACGTGACAGCTCCTACGAGCAGTACTTC
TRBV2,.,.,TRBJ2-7,CASQTRYF,TGTGCCAGCCAAACAAGGTACTTC
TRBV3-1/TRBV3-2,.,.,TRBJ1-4,CASSTARVTSSVSEKLFF,TGTGCCAGCAGTACGGCGAGGGTCACGTCCTCCGTGAGTGAAAAACTGTTTTTT
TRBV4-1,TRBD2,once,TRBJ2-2,CASSQEMRLAGAPNTGELFF,TGCGCCAGCAGCCAAGAGATGAGGCTAGCGGGGGCTCCGAACACCGGGGAGCTGTTTTTT
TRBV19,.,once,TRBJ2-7,CASSKQVGEQYF,TGTGCCAGTAGTAAACAGGTTGGTGAGCAGTACTTC